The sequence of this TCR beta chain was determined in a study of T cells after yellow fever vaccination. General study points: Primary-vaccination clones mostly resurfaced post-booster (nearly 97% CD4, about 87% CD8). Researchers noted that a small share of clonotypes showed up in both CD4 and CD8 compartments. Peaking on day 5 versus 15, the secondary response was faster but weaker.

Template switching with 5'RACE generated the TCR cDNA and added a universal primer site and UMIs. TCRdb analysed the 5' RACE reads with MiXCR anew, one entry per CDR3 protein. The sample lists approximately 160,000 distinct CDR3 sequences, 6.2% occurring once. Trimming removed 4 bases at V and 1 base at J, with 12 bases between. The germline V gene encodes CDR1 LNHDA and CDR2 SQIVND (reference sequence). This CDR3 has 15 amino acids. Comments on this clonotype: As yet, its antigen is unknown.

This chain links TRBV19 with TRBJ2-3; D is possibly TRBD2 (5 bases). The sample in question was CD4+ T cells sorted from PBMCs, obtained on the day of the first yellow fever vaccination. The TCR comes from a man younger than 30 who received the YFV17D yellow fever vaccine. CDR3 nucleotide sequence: TGTGCCAGTAGTAAAGACCGGGGTGGCACAGATACGCAGTATTTT. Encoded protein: CASSKDRGGTDTQYF.